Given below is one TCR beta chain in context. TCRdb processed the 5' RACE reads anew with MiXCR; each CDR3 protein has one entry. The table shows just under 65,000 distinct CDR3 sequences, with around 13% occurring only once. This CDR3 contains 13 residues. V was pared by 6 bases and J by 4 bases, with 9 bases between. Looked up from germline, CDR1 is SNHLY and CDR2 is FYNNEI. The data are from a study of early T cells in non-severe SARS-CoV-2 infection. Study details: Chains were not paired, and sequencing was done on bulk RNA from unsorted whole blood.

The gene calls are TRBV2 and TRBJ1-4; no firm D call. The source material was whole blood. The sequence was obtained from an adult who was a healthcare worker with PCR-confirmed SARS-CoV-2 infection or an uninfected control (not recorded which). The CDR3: CASSLIDNEKLFF. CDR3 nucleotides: TGTGCCAGCAGCCTGATCGATAATGAAAAACTGTTTTTT.